Below, one T cell receptor beta chain is given with its context. Its specificity is not known. The data were taken from a study of OX40 agonist ivuxolimab in advanced cancers. Study-wide background: The group had a mean age of about 60 years, ranged from 23 to 79, and was 82.7% male. Participants could have had prior anti-PD-1, anti-PD-L1 or anti-CTLA-4 therapy, and about 40% had some.

This CDR3 has 15 amino acids. In germline, CDR1 is KGHSY, CDR2 FQNENV. The ends were cut back, 5 bases at V and 3 bases at J, with 16 bases in the middle. TCRdb's copy holds only in-frame clones and misses some; the assay was immunoSEQ multiplex PCR. This table holds tens of thousands of clones, 88% found once. Findings of the study overall: Clonal expansion was seen in CD4+ and CD8+ blood T cells by week 6 at 0.1 to 3.0 mg/kg.

The V and J genes are TRBV16 and TRBJ1-1; D perhaps matches TRBD1 (6 bases). This specimen consisted of CD4+ or CD8+ T cells sorted from blood, obtained in a trial of the OX40 agonist ivuxolimab. The receptor comes from an adult with an advanced solid tumor such as melanoma, head and neck, liver or kidney cancer. The CDR3 loop reads CASSGGGGRDTEAFF. CDR3 bases: TGTGCCAGCAGCGGTGGTGGGGGCAGGGACACTGAAGCTTTCTTT.